The rows below give T cell receptor beta chains drawn from one sample of a study of CD8+ T cells in alopecia areata. Libraries were prepared by immunoSEQ multiplex PCR; TCRdb keeps only in-frame clonotypes and omits some of them. The sample lists tens of thousands of clones; 96% were seen once. The sequences come from CD8+ T cells sorted from blood, collected at week 0. All receptors come from a human donor with alopecia areata. The conserved cysteine and the conserved F or W are not part of the CDR3 here.

cdr3_length,v_call,j_call,cdr3_aa
13,TRBV28,TRBJ2-4,ASSLGQSFKNIQY
15,TRBV28,TRBJ2-3,ASSLRLAGFSTDTQY
14,TRBV7-8,TRBJ1-6,ASRPYGGRDNSPLH
14,TRBV4-1,TRBJ2-3,ASSQDLTGGSDTQY
13,TRBV9,TRBJ2-3,ASSPRTSLGDTQY
11,TRBV6-5,TRBJ2-7,ASSYRAGGEQY
13,TRBV7-2,TRBJ2-1,ASSPTGTSYNEQF
14,TRBV7-9,TRBJ2-3,ASSLEGLAGTDTQY
14,TRBV11-2,TRBJ2-1,ASSLEGVAAYNEQF
15,TRBV7-6,TRBJ2-5,ASSRGPGQQGGKTQY
18,TRBV4-1,TRBJ2-1,ASSQRSGPGTSGAPHEQF
9,TRBV19,TRBJ2-7,ASSEGNEQY
14,TRBV4-2,TRBJ2-1,ASSQAGRSSYNEQF
10,TRBV4-2,TRBJ2-5,ASSQEGETQY
15,TRBV7-9,TRBJ2-7,ASSSNTGTHGSYEQY
13,TRBV28,TRBJ2-7,ASIPLGLHSYEQY
16,TRBV15,TRBJ2-1,ATSRETTGTGFYNEQF
15,TRBV7-6,TRBJ2-5,ASSLSATGVREETQY
15,TRBV7-9,TRBJ2-2,ASSFPRQGANTGELF
14,TRBV6-6,TRBJ2-6,ASSYPNNAGANVLT
12,TRBV7-9,TRBJ2-3,ASSFLLVTDTQY
13,TRBV13,TRBJ2-5,ASRTRTGPQETQY
13,TRBV5-6,TRBJ2-7,ASSFGTGGVYEQY
15,TRBV15,TRBJ2-5,ATSRGQGAMGLETQY
13,TRBV6-5,TRBJ1-2,ASSPGTGANYGYT
12,TRBV7-2,TRBJ2-3,ASTLTGNTDTQY
12,TRBV14,TRBJ2-1,ASSPPGSGDEQF
10,TRBV19,TRBJ1-1,ATHRGSTEAF
13,TRBV10-3,TRBJ2-7,AISDFGLAAYEQY
13,TRBV5-4,TRBJ2-3,ASSARDGRMDTQY
13,TRBV5-1,TRBJ2-1,ASSSGVSSYNEQF
13,TRBV7-9,TRBJ1-1,ASSLDRDLYTEAF
14,TRBV6-6,TRBJ1-4,ASSSPDRSTNEKLF
14,TRBV7-9,TRBJ2-7,ASSSQPGQSSYEQY
12,TRBV7-9,TRBJ1-6,ASSLAVEGSPLH
11,TRBV7-9,TRBJ2-5,ASRGTNQETQY
13,TRBV4-1,TRBJ2-5,ASSGTGGYIETQY
14,TRBV15,TRBJ2-2,ATSRGLRVRTGELF
12,TRBV10-3,-,AISESEGSYEQY
15,TRBV2,TRBJ2-5,ASSEGLAGGFQETQY
12,TRBV15,TRBJ1-6,ATSRDRDNSPLH